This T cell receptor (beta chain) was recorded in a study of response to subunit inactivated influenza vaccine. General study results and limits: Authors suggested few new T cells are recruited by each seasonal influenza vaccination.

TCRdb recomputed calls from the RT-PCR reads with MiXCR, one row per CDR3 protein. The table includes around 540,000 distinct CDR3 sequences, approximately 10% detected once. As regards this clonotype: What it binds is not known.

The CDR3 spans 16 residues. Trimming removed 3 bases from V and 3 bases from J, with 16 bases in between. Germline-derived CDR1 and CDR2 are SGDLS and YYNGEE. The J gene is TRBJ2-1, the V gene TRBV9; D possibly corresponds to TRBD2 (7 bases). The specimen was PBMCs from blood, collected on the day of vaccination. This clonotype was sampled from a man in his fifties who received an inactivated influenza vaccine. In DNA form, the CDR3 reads TGTGCCAGCAGCGAAGGGGGGGCAGGGCTCTACAATGAGCAGTTCTTC. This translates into CASSEGGAGLYNEQFF.